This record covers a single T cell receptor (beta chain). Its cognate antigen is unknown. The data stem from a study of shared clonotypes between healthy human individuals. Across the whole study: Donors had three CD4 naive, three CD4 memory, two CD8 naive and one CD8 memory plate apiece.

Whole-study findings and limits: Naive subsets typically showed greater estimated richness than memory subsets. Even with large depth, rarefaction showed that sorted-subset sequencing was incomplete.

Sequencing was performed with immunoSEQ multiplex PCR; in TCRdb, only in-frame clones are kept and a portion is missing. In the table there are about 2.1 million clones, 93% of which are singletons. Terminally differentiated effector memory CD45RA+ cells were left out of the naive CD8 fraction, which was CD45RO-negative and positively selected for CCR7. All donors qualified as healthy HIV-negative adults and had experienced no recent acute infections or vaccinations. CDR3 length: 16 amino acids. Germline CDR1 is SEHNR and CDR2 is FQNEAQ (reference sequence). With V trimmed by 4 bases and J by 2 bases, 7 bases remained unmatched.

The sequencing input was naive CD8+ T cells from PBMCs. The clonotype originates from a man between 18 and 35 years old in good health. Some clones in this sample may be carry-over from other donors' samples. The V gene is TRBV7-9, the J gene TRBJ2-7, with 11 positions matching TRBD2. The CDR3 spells CASSSETSGSPYEQYF. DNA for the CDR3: TGTGCCAGCAGCTCAGAAACTAGCGGGAGTCCCTACGAGCAGTACTTC.